These 6 T cell receptor beta chains originate from one sample sequenced in a study of early T cells in non-severe SARS-CoV-2 infection. Using its own MiXCR run on the 5' RACE reads, TCRdb lists one record per CDR3 protein. The sample shows tens of thousands of distinct CDR3 sequences, around 13% of them seen only once. Sequencing was done on a sample of whole blood. The receptor source for this set is an adult who was a healthcare worker with PCR-confirmed SARS-CoV-2 infection or an uninfected control (not recorded which).

This clonotype was seen at least ten times. The V call is TRBV20-1, the J call TRBJ2-3; the match to TRBD2 covers 12 bases. Trimming at V came to 2 bases and at J to 7 bases, leaving 4 bases not matched to a gene. The CDR3 runs 14 residues. Germline V gives CDR1 DFQATT, CDR2 SNEGSKA (reference sequence). As DNA, the CDR3 is TGCAGTGCTAGACCTAGCGGGGGGGGTTATACGCAGTATTTT. The encoded protein is CSARPSGGGYTQYF.

This clonotype has a handful of counts. The chain combines TRBV6-1 with TRBJ2-2; TRBD2 matches at 15 bases. Trimming at V came to 8 bases and at J to 3 bases, leaving 4 bases not matched to a gene. The germline CDR1 and CDR2 sequences are MNHNS and SASEGT. CDR3 length: 16 residues. CDR3 loop: CASQRTSGGDTGELFF. DNA of the CDR3: TGTGCCAGCCAAAGGACTAGCGGGGGGGACACCGGGGAGCTGTTTTTT.

V gene TRBV5-1 combines with J gene TRBJ2-7; 9 nucleotides align to TRBD2. This CDR3 region has 13 residues. Germline CDR1 is SGHRS and CDR2 is YFSETQ. Trimming removed 2 bases from V and 4 bases from J; junction bases left unmatched: 1. CDR3 region: CASSFTSGYEQYF. CDR3 sequence (DNA): TGCGCCAGCAGCTTTACTAGCGGGTACGAGCAGTACTTC.

The chain joins TRBV5-6 to TRBJ2-7, with TRBD1 matching 9 bases. Losses at the gene ends were 2 bases for V and 0 bases for J; bases not matched to a gene: 3. This CDR3 is 15 amino acids long. CDR1 is SGHDT and CDR2 is YYEEEE in the germline V gene. CDR3 sequence: CASSFGTGSSYEQYF. The CDR3 DNA sequence: TGTGCCAGCAGCTTCGGGACAGGGTCCTCCTACGAGCAGTACTTC.

The V gene is TRBV30, the J gene TRBJ1-1; tentatively, D is TRBD1 (5 bases). Germline loops: CDR1 GTSNPN, CDR2 SVGIG (reference sequence). The CDR3 has 12 residues. V was shortened by 2 bases and J by 1 base, with 5 bases between the two germline ends. The CDR3 DNA follows: TGTGCCTGGAGTCAGGGGAACACTGAAGCTTTCTTT. Protein: CAWSQGNTEAFF.

This clonotype came up many times. V is TRBV18 and J is TRBJ2-7; 10 nucleotides line up with TRBD1. The CDR3 runs 14 residues. The J segment lost 5 bases and the V segment lost 5 bases, leaving 6 bases of the junction unmatched. The germline V gene encodes CDR1 KGHSH and CDR2 LQKENI. The CDR3 reads CASSSTTGGDEQYF. The CDR3 DNA is TGTGCCAGCTCATCCACGACAGGGGGCGACGAGCAGTACTTC.